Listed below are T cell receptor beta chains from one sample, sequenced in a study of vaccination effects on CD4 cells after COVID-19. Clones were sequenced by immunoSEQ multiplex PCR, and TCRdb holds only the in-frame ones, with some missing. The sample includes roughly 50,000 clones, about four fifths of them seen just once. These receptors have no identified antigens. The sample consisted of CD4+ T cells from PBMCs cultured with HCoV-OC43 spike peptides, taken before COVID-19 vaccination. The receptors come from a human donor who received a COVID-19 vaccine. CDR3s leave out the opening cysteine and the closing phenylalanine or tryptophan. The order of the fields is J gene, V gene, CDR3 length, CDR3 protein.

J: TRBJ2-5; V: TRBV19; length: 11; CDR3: ASSIVTRKTQY
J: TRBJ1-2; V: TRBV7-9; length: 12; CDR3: ASSDVQGNYGYT
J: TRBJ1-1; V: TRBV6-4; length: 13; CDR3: ASSDSGAGNTEAF
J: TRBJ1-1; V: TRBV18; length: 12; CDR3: ASSRQGLNTEAF
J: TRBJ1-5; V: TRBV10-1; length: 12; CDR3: ASSTGGSRQPQH
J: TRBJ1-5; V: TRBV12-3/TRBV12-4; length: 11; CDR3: ASMGQGHQPQH
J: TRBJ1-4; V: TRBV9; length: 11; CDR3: ASSVDPGRKLF
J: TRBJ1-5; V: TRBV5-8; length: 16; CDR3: ASSGKTGGLYSNQPQH
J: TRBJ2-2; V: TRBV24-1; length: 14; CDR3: ATSDPGAGNTGELF
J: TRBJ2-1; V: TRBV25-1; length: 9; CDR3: ASSVHNEQF
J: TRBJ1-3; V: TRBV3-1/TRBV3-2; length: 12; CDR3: ASSPRREGTTIY
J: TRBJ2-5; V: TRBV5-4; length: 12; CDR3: ASSFGTVQETQY
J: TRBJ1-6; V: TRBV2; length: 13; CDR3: ASSGRGVYNSPLH
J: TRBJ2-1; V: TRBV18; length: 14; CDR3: ASSPSRGNGYNEQF
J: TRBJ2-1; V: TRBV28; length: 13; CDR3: ASSTYRDSYNEQF
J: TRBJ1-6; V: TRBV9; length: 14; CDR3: ASSVGEGLGISPLH
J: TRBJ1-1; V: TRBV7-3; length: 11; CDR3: ASSPGRNTEAF
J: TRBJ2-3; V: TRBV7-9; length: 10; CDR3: ASSLGGNTQY
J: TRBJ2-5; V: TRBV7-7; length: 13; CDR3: ASSLAGTGQETQY
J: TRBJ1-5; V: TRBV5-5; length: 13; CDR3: ASSHAGLSNQPQH
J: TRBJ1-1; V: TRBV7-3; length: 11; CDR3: ASSNQGGTEAF
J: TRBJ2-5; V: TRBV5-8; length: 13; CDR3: ASSPWGGTQETQY
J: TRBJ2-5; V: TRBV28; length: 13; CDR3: ASSLFQGTLETQY
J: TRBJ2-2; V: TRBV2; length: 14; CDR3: ASKDRGQSNTGELF
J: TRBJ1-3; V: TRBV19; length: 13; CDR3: ASTSRGTVKNTIY
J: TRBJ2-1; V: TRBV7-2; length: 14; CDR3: ASRFSSGGATGEQF
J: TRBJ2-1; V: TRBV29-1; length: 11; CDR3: SVGWLGLNEQF
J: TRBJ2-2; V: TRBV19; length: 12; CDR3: ASSTRRNTGELF